This TCR beta chain was documented in a study of T cell changes during pregnancy in multiple sclerosis. Clones were sequenced by immunoSEQ multiplex PCR, and TCRdb holds only the in-frame ones, with some missing. The sample holds roughly 49,000 clones, 90% seen once. Germline assignment: CDR1 SGHAT and CDR2 FQNNGV. This CDR3 has 13 residues. V was clipped by 11 bases and J by 5 bases, with 15 bases between them. The material was peripheral blood, obtained in the first trimester of pregnancy. The chain carries TRBV11-2 and TRBJ2-2, with D perhaps TRBD1 (5 bases). The TCR originated in a female donor in good health, enrolled as a control in a pregnancy study. CDR3 in DNA: TGTGCCGGCGCAGGGCAGATTACCGGGGAGCTGTTTTTT. This translates into CAGAGQITGELFF. Using reference TRBV11-2 and TRBJ2-2 for the parts outside the CDR3, the full variable domain is EAGVAQSPRYKIIEKRQSVAFWCNPISGHATLYWYQQILGQGPKLLIQFQNNGVVDDSQLPKDRFSAERLKGVDSTLKIQPAKLEDSAVYLCAGAGQITGELFFGEGSRLTVL.